This TCR beta chain derives from a study of CXCR3-negative and CXCR3-positive naive CD8 T cells. Study context: The TRB read total, 120 million to 150 million, broke down to about 1.5 +/- 0.3 million reads per library.

Points on this clonotype: Its antigen is unknown.

The TRB libraries of cDNA were built by UMI-labeled 5' RACE. From the 5' RACE reads, TCRdb lists one entry per CDR3 protein and no DNA. Its listing shows some 150,000 distinct CDR3 sequences. CDR3 length: 12 amino acids. Germline assignment: CDR1 PRHDT and CDR2 FYEKMQ (reference sequence). Study-wide points: Naive cells positive for CXCR3 carried more hydrophobic TRB CDR3s than CXCR3-negative ones. Naive CXCR3-positive and CXCR3-negative cells shared TRBV-TRBJ usage; memory cells diverged.

The sample was naive CXCR3+ CD8+ T cells from blood. The subset denotes: CD45RO-CCR7+CD27+CD95- naive CD8+ T cells expressing CXCR3 (TNR3+). The clonotype was recovered from a human donor in good health. Some clones in this sample may be carry-over from other donors' samples. V gene TRBV13 combines with J gene TRBJ2-7. CDR3 in amino acids: CASSLGRGEQYF.